One and the same sample provided the 5 T cell receptor beta chains below, sequenced in a study of T cells in Graves' hyperthyroidism and ophthalmopathy. Using RNA transcripts as the source, TCR beta CDR3 regions were amplified. A set of HTBI primers served as the primers for a first-round RT-PCR of the TCR CDR3. TCRdb independently ran MiXCR on the multiplex PCR reads; one entry per CDR3 protein. The table has 490,000 or so distinct CDR3 sequences, about 45% seen once. The specimen sequenced was peripheral blood or thyroid tissue (not recorded which). The receptors were sampled from an adult woman with Graves' disease, either hyperthyroidism or ophthalmopathy (not recorded which).

This clonotype was picked up a small number of times. The chain combines TRBV28 with TRBJ2-7, with D unclear. The V end was cut by 2 bases, the J end by 5 bases, with 13 bases between. Germline lookup yields CDR1 MDHEN and CDR2 SYDVKM. The CDR3 is 14 residues long. CDR3 coding DNA: TGTGCCAGCAGTTTACAGTTCGATAACAACGAGCAGTACTTC. Translation gives CASSLQFDNNEQYF. The full variable domain, with the rest looked up from reference TRBV28 and TRBJ2-7, is DVKVTQSSRYLVKRTGEKVFLECVQDMDHENMFWYRQDPGLGLRLIYFSYDVKMKEKGDIPEGYSVSREKKERFSLILESASTNQTSMYLCASSLQFDNNEQYFGPGTRLTVT.

The V gene is TRBV6-6, the J gene TRBJ2-5, with 12 bases fitting TRBD1. The length of the CDR3 is 18 residues. The junction had 13 bases not matched to a gene; V was cut back by 3 bases and J by 5 bases. CDR1 is MNHNY and CDR2 is SVGAGI in the germline V gene (reference sequence). This CDR3 is CASSYTGQGASVGETQYF. In DNA form, the CDR3 reads TGTGCCAGCAGTTATACGGGACAGGGGGCGTCGGTCGGTGAGACCCAGTACTTC.

In its sample, this clonotype was seen once. V usage is TRBV19 and J usage is TRBJ1-2, with TRBD1 identical over 10 bases. V was pared by 3 bases and J by 4 bases, with 5 bases of the junction left unmatched. The CDR3 consists of 15 residues. Per germline, CDR1 LNHDA and CDR2 SQIVND (reference sequence). CDR3 protein: CASSMGDRGVYGYTF. Written as DNA, the CDR3 is TGTGCCAGTAGTATGGGGGACAGGGGCGTCTATGGCTACACCTTC.

In nucleotides, the CDR3 is TGTGCCAGCAGCGGGACAGCGGGAGCAGGAGAGACCCAGCATTTT. Protein: CASSGTAGAGETQHF. The chain has TRBV5-5 and TRBJ1-5, with 7 bases aligning to TRBD1. This CDR3 has 15 residues. CDR1 SGHKS and CDR2 YYEKEE come from the germline V gene (reference sequence). Trimming removed 4 bases from V and 11 bases from J; junction bases left unmatched: 15.

The chain uses TRBV30 and TRBJ2-5; TRBD2 matches at 11 bases. Per germline, CDR1 GTSNPN and CDR2 SVGIG (reference sequence). The trim removed 1 base at V and 2 bases at J, leaving 9 bases unmatched. CDR3 length: 17 amino acids. This CDR3 is CAWSGSSGRHSQETQYF. Here the CDR3 DNA reads TGTGCCTGGAGTGGGTCTAGCGGGAGGCACTCTCAAGAGACCCAGTACTTC.